A single sample gave rise to the 13 T cell receptor beta chains below, sequenced in a study of blood T cell repertoires in COVID-19. Clones were sequenced by immunoSEQ multiplex PCR, and TCRdb holds only the in-frame ones, with some missing. The sample has about 400,000 clones; 88% are singletons. The sample was PBMCs or T cells enriched from blood (not recorded which). The receptor source for this set is a woman aged 40 to 50 with acute COVID-19.

This chain connects TRBV6-1 to TRBJ2-1; the match to TRBD2 covers 8 bases. Germline V gives CDR1 MNHNS, CDR2 SASEGT. The CDR3 length is 14 residues. V was clipped by 3 bases and J by 6 bases; unmatched bases: 4. The CDR3 DNA sequence: TGTGCCAGCAGTGACCAGCGGGGGTTCAATGAGCAGTTCTTC. This translates into CASSDQRGFNEQFF.

This clone was counted once. The gene calls are TRBV4-1 and TRBJ2-5, with 9 bases aligning to TRBD1. The trim removed 3 bases at V and 5 bases at J, leaving 7 bases unmatched. Germline CDR1 and CDR2: MGHRA and YSYEKL. The CDR3 is 15 amino acids. This chain's CDR3 is CASSHPGQGEETQYF. CDR3 DNA sequence: TGCGCCAGCAGCCACCCGGGACAGGGAGAGGAGACCCAGTACTTC.

This clone has a single count. The genes are TRBV5-6 and TRBJ2-3; possibly TRBD1 for D (6 bases). Germline V gives CDR1 SGHDT, CDR2 YYEEEE. The CDR3 is made up of 16 amino acids. V was clipped by 4 bases and J by 2 bases, with 17 bases between them. The CDR3 spells CASSQPDSLITDTQYF. DNA for the CDR3: TGTGCCAGCAGCCAACCGGACAGTCTCATCACAGATACGCAGTATTTT. Drawing the rest from reference TRBV5-6 and TRBJ2-3, the complete variable domain is DAGVTQSPTHLIKTRGQQVTLRCSPKSGHDTVSWYQQALGQGPQFIFQYYEEEERQRGNFPDRFSGHQFPNYSSELNVNALLLGDSALYLCASSQPDSLITDTQYFGPGTRLTVL.

This chain uses TRBV18 with TRBJ1-2; D not resolved. Between the trimmed V and J ends, which lost 2 bases and 2 bases, there was a span of 6 bases. The CDR3 has 13 amino acids. Per germline, CDR1 KGHSH and CDR2 LQKENI. The CDR3 region has the DNA TGTGCCAGCTCACCATCCCAAAACTATGGCTACACCTTC. Residues: CASSPSQNYGYTF.

The V gene is TRBV19, the J gene TRBJ2-2, with a weak D call TRBD1 (6 bases). Germline V gene sequence: CDR1 LNHDA, CDR2 SQIVND (reference sequence). CDR3 length: 17 residues. The V gene lost 4 bases and the J gene lost 0 bases, with 15 bases spanning the gap. CDR3 in amino acids: CASSRPGDPANTGELFF. The CDR3 bases are TGTGCCAGTAGTAGACCAGGGGACCCTGCGAACACCGGGGAGCTGTTTTTT.

V gene TRBV6-5 combines with J gene TRBJ1-5; D is undetermined. V was cut by 7 bases and J by 2 bases, with 9 bases left in between. The CDR3 runs to 13 residues. Germline V gene lookup returns CDR1 MNHEY and CDR2 SVGAGI. The CDR3 spells CASTVTGNQPQHF. The CDR3, as DNA: TGTGCCAGCACGGTAACGGGCAATCAGCCCCAGCATTTT.

This clone has a single count. V gene TRBV7-9 combines with J gene TRBJ2-5; D gene ambiguous. This CDR3 has 15 residues. CDR1 is SEHNR, CDR2 FQNEAQ, per germline (reference sequence). Deletions cut 5 bases from V and 1 base from J, with 14 bases between. CDR3 sequence: CASSELPGIQETQYF. In nucleotides, the CDR3 is TGTGCCAGCAGCGAATTGCCGGGTATCCAAGAGACCCAGTACTTC. The full variable domain, completed using reference TRBV7-9 and TRBJ2-5, is DTGVSQNPRHKITKRGQNVTFRCDPISEHNRLYWYRQTLGQGPEFLTYFQNEAQLEKSRLLSDRFSAERPKGSFSTLEIQRTEQGDSAMYLCASSELPGIQETQYFGPGTRLLVL.

J is TRBJ2-7 and V is TRBV2, with D tentatively TRBD1 (7 bases). Per the germline V gene, CDR1 is SNHLY and CDR2 is FYNNEI. This CDR3 is 15 amino acids long. The V end was cut by 6 bases, the J end by 2 bases, with 17 bases between. The CDR3 DNA reads as TGTGCCAGCAGGAGGGGGCGGAGGAGGGCCTACGAGCAGTACTTC. It translates to CASRRGRRRAYEQYF.

V usage is TRBV7-2 and J usage is TRBJ1-1, with a tentative D call TRBD1 (6 bases). Trimming removed 5 bases from V and 4 bases from J, with 17 bases in between. Looked up from germline, CDR1 is SGHTA and CDR2 is FQGNSA. The CDR3 contains 15 residues. The CDR3, as DNA: TGTGCCAGCAGCCCCCAAGGACAGTTGAGCACTGAAGCTTTCTTT. This sequence encodes CASSPQGQLSTEAFF.

The table lists this clone with a few counts. This chain uses TRBV20-1 with TRBJ1-2; TRBD1 matches 7 bases. The length of the CDR3 is 15 residues. Germline V lookup: CDR1 DFQATT, CDR2 SNEGSKA (reference sequence). V was pared by 3 bases and J by 2 bases, with 9 bases of the junction left unmatched. In DNA, the CDR3 is TGCAGTGCTAGTACCGGACAGGATGGGAACTATGGCTACACCTTC. Translated, it gives CSASTGQDGNYGYTF.

The chain links TRBV18 to TRBJ1-2, with 7 bases that match TRBD1. V was pared by 2 bases and J by 6 bases, with 9 bases of the junction left unmatched. The germline V gene encodes CDR1 KGHSH and CDR2 LQKENI. The CDR3 spans 15 residues. CDR3 sequence reads: CASSPLQGIGDGYTF. The CDR3 DNA is TGTGCCAGCTCACCATTACAGGGGATTGGAGATGGCTACACCTTC.

The J gene is TRBJ2-3, the V gene TRBV29-1; D remains ambiguous. The germline gives CDR1 SQVTM, CDR2 ANQGSEA. The CDR3 is 13 residues long. V dropped 5 bases and J dropped 2 bases, with 11 bases sitting between them. The CDR3 DNA reads TGCAGCGTTTTATGGCCCATCACAGATACGCAGTATTTT. Translation: CSVLWPITDTQYF.

This sequence joins TRBV24-1 and TRBJ1-2, with 9 bases aligning to TRBD1. This CDR3 is built from 14 residues. In germline, CDR1 is KGHDR, CDR2 SFDVKD. Germline trimming cut 4 bases from V and 8 bases from J; bases unmatched to any gene: 7. The CDR3 loop reads CATSESGQGGGYTF. The CDR3 DNA reads TGTGCCACCAGTGAATCGGGACAGGGCGGAGGCTACACCTTC.